Below are 4 T cell receptor beta chains sequenced from a single sample in a study of patients and donors after allogeneic stem cell transplantation. TCRdb called the RT-PCR reads again in MiXCR, with one record for every CDR3 protein. This sample has 200,000 to 250,000 distinct CDR3 sequences, with over 12% found just once. Sequencing was done on a sample of blood, either unsorted or a sorted T cell fraction (not recorded which). The receptors were sampled from a human donor who was either an allogeneic HSCT recipient or a stem cell or donor lymphocyte infusion donor (not recorded which). It is not recorded whose cells these are; they may come from a transplant donor.

This clonotype was seen many times. The chain couples TRBV7-2 to TRBJ2-1, with D perhaps TRBD2 (5 bases). V lost 1 base and J 10 bases, leaving 17 bases between the germline ends. The CDR3 spans 15 residues. The germline gives CDR1 SGHTA, CDR2 FQGNSA. Here the CDR3 DNA reads TGTGCCAGCAGCTTAGGAGGGTACAGAACAAAGGAGCAGTTCTTC. Its translation: CASSLGGYRTKEQFF. The full variable domain, in which reference TRBV7-2 and TRBJ2-1 provide the parts outside the CDR3, is GAGVSQSPSNKVTEKGKDVELRCDPISGHTALYWYRQSLGQGLEFLIYFQGNSAPDKSGLPSDRFSAERTGGSVSTLTIQRTQQEDSAVYLCASSLGGYRTKEQFFGPGTRLTVL.

The chain has TRBV7-2 and TRBJ1-4; D unresolved. The CDR3 has 15 amino acids. Germline V gives CDR1 SGHTA, CDR2 FQGNSA. V shed 6 bases and J shed 4 bases, with 15 bases lying between them. The CDR3 loop is CASSPSGGNNEKLFF. The CDR3 region has the DNA TGTGCCAGCAGTCCATCGGGAGGGAATAATGAAAAACTGTTTTTT. The whole variable domain, filled in from reference TRBV7-2 and TRBJ1-4, reads GAGVSQSPSNKVTEKGKDVELRCDPISGHTALYWYRQSLGQGLEFLIYFQGNSAPDKSGLPSDRFSAERTGGSVSTLTIQRTQQEDSAVYLCASSPSGGNNEKLFFGSGTQLSVL.

This clonotype was seen a handful of times. This sequence joins TRBV6-2 or TRBV6-3 and TRBJ1-2; no reliable D call. V shed 3 bases and J shed 3 bases, with 14 bases lying between them. Looked up from germline, CDR1 is MNHEY and CDR2 is SVGEGT. CDR3 length: 15 residues. CDR3 in DNA: TGTGCCAGCAGTTATCTTACAGCGCGCTACTATGGCTACACCTTC. This translates into CASSYLTARYYGYTF.

This clonotype appeared a single time. The CDR3 reads CASSQKPVAAQMNTEAFF. DNA of the CDR3: TGCGCCAGCAGCCAAAAACCCGTAGCAGCCCAGATGAACACTGAAGCTTTCTTT. The chain uses TRBV4-1 and TRBJ1-1; unclear D gene. The length of the CDR3 is 18 residues. With 2 bases removed from V and 0 bases from J, the gap between germline ends came to 19 bases. The V gene's germline CDR1 is MGHRA and CDR2 YSYEKL.